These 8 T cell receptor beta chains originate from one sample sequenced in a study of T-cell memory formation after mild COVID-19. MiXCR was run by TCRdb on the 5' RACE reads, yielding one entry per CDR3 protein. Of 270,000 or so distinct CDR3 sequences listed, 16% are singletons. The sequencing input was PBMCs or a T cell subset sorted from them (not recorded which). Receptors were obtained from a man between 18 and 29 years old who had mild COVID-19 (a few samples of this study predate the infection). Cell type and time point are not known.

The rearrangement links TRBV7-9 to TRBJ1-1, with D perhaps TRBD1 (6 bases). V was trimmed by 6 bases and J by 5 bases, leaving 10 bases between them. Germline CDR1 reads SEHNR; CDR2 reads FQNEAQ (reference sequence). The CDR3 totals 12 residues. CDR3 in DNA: TGTGCCAGCAGGCGGGGGCCTACTGAAGCTTTCTTT. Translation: CASRRGPTEAFF.

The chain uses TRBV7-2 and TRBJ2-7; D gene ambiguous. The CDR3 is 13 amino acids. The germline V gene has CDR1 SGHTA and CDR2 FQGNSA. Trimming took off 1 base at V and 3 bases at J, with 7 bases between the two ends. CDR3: CASSLVYSYEQYV. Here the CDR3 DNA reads TGTGCCAGCAGCTTAGTATACAGCTACGAGCAGTACGTC.

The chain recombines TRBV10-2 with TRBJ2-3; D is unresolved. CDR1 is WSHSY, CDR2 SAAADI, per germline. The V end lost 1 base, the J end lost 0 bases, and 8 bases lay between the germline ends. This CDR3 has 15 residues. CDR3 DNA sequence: TGCGCCAGCAGTGAGTTTTACAGCAGCACAGATACGCAGTATTTT. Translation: CASSEFYSSTDTQYF.

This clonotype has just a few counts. The CDR3 is CASSWGPTQTQYF. CDR3 coding DNA: TGTGCCAGCAGCTGGGGACCTACCCAGACCCAGTACTTC. The chain combines TRBV21-1 with TRBJ2-5; TRBD1, the D gene given by the table, was not confirmed from the DNA. TRBV21-1 is a recognized pseudogene. The CDR3 loop spans 13 amino acids.

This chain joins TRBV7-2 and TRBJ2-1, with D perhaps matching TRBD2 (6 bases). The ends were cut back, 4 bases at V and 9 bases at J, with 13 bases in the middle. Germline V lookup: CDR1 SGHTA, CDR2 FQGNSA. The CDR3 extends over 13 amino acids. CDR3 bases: TGTGCCAGCAGCTCTTACCGGGACTTTGAGCAGTTCTTC. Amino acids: CASSSYRDFEQFF.

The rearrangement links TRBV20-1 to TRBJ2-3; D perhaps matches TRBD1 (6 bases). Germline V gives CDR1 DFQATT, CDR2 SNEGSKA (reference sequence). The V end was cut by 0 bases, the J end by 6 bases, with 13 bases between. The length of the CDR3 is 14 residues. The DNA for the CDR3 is TGCAGTGCTAGAGAGGACAGTGAAATTGATACGCAGTATTTT. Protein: CSAREDSEIDTQYF.

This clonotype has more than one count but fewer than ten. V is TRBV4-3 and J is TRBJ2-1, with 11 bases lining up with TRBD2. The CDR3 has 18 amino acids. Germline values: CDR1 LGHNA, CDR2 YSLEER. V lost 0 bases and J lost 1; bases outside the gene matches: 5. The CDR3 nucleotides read TGCGCCAGCAGCCAAGATCTAGCGGGGGGACGTTCCTACAATGAGCAGTTCTTC. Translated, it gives CASSQDLAGGRSYNEQFF.

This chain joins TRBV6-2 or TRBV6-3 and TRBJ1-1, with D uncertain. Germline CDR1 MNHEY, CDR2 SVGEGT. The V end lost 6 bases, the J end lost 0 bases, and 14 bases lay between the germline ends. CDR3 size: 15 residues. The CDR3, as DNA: TGTGCCAGCAGCCCCCCGGGCAGCCTGAACACTGAAGCTTTCTTT. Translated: CASSPPGSLNTEAFF.